This T cell receptor beta chain was sequenced for a study of cytomegalovirus exposure and HLA in healthy donors. The CDR3 is made up of 17 amino acids. Germline-derived CDR1 and CDR2 are SGDLS and YYNGEE. The J segment lost 4 bases and the V segment lost 0 bases, leaving 8 bases of the junction unmatched. Amplification used 60 Vbeta primers and 13 Jbeta primers. Data came from immunoSEQ multiplex PCR; TCRdb stores just in-frame clones and leaves some out. The sample has 120,000 to 150,000 clones, roughly 80% seen once. The TCR sequence derives from a woman aged 30 to 39 in good health and CMV-seronegative. The V call is TRBV9, the J call TRBJ2-2; 8 nucleotides agree with TRBD2. The material sequenced was PBMCs. CDR3 DNA: TGTGCCAGCAGCGTAGCTTTCGGGGGGGGCAGCACCGGGGAGCTGTTTTTT. This codes for CASSVAFGGGSTGELFF.